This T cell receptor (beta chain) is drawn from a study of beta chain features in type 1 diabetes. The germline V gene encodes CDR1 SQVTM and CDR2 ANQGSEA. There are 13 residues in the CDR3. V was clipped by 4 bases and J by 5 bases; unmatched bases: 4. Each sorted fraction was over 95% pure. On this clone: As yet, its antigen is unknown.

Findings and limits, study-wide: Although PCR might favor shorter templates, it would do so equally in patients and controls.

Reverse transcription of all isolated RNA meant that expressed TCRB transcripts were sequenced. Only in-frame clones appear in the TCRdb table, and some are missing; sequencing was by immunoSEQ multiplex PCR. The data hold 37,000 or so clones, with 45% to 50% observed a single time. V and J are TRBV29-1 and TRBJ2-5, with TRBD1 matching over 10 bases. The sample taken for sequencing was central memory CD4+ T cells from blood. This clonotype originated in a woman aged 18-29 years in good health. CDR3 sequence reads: CSVGGQGRETQYF. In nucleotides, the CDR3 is TGCAGCGTTGGGGGACAGGGGAGGGAGACCCAGTACTTC.